This TCR beta chain was retrieved from a study of PD-L1 blockade in urothelial cancer (dated by TCRdb to about 2017). Notes on the research overall: Every patient began therapy in the mid-2010s and was given atezolizumab 1,200 mg intravenously every 3 weeks. Patients had an ECOG performance status of 0 or 1 and had received between 0 and 3 prior chemotherapy regimens. About 90% of the roughly 29 patients were identified as males with urothelial cancer of bladder origin, and a prior smoking history was reported by 18 of 29 patients. Durable clinical benefit was achieved by nine patients and was not achieved by 20 patients. Durable clinical benefit was defined as progression-free survival longer than 6 months, and TCR features were also tested against progression-free and overall survival. Pretreatment tumor samples and matched peripheral blood, collected serially before and after atezolizumab treatment, underwent TCR sequencing. Blood samples gave a median of approximately 150,000 T cells and approximately 81,000 unique TCRs, with a median clonality of roughly 0.081. Pretreatment blood TCR-seq was available for 27 to 30 patients, at least one posttreatment blood collection was obtained for 25 or so patients, and tumor TCR-seq was available for 25 or so patients. In the same patients, pretreatment tumors underwent whole exome sequencing and RNA sequencing in addition to TCR sequencing. The study, an exploratory multi-omic analysis, examined somatic, immune and clinical correlates of response to PD-L1 blockade with atezolizumab in urothelial cancer. Blood samples were analyzed at 3 weeks after treatment start (second dose) and at 6 weeks after treatment start.

Clipping removes 0 bases from V and 4 bases from J, with 7 as the unmatched junction base count. The CDR3 contains 17 residues, cysteine and phenylalanine counted. Here the CDR3 DNA is all that survives: 51 bases in frame from base 1. Via the germline V gene, CDR1 is LGHNA and CDR2 YSLEER. Each PCR received spiked-in synthetic TCR analog templates so that absolute template abundance could be estimated from read counts. TCRbeta CDR3 regions were amplified from genomic DNA with bias-controlled V and J gene primers using the immunoSEQ assay. Rearranged TCRbeta segments were sequenced at approximately 20X coverage. Turning to the authors' computational methods: Sequencing errors were corrected by clustering and CDR3s were annotated against IMGT to assign V, D and J genes. Only productive TCRbeta rearrangements were used in downstream analyses, excluding out-of-frame or stop-codon sequences. Clonality was computed as one minus Shannon entropy normalized by the log of the number of unique productive sequences. Fisher's exact test with Benjamini-Hochberg correction, at a threshold of adjusted p below 0.01, was used to find clones that differed between time points or between blood and tumor. TCRdb mirrors the immuneACCESS table, restricted to in-frame sequences. Some clones are absent from its copies; in checked studies, under half trace to an unresolved V gene, and the reason for the others is unknown. The V and J calls and the clone size are those of that table, but D and trimming were determined from the DNA. For this sample the table gives tens of thousands of clones, of which about 85% were detected only once. In total, the top ten clones hold roughly 5.7% of the sample.

Here is what the overall study found, with its caveats: A pretreatment peripheral blood TCR clonality below the median was linked to improved progression-free and overall survival. Patients with durable benefit showed greater expansion of tumor-associated TCR clones in peripheral blood 3 weeks after starting treatment (n of about 20, p = 0.022). Because the sample size was small (n ≈ 29) and many of the analyses were exploratory, the results are meant to be hypothesis-generating.

The cohort included 29 patients with locally advanced or metastatic urothelial carcinoma who were treated at Memorial Sloan Kettering on a trial protocol. Peripheral blood mononuclear cells were collected pretreatment and during treatment, with between 1 and 8 total time points obtained per patient. The Qiagen DNeasy Blood extraction kit was used to purify genomic DNA from total PBMCs and from tumor samples. PBMCs were collected pretreatment and during treatment, and were isolated and stored as previously described. Comments on this clone: Its antigen is unknown. Base qualities are missing; no much larger clone stands one base away.

The clonotype comes from a woman aged 70-85 years with urothelial cancer. The receptor chain draws on TRBV4-3 and TRBJ2-5; 11 of the junction bases match TRBD1. The specimen was PBMCs, collected around atezolizumab (anti-PD-L1) treatment. In nucleotides, the sequence is TGCGCCAGCAGCCAAGATTATTGGGGACAGGGGGGAGAGACCCAGTACTTC. Its amino acids are CASSQDYWGQGGETQYF.